This T cell receptor beta chain was documented in a study of spatial heterogeneity in lung cancer. Overall study context: Among detected sequences, beta-chain ones consistently exceeded alpha-chain ones in number.

With V trimmed by 7 bases and J by 7 bases, 7 bases remained unmatched. The CDR3 runs 14 residues. The V gene's germline CDR1 is KGHDR and CDR2 SFDVKD. TCRdb re-called the 5' RACE reads through MiXCR, storing one row per CDR3 protein. The sample records about 27,000 distinct CDR3 sequences, 5.5% to 8.5% being singletons. Time point specified: sample taken at primary tumor resection. Unsorted whole RNA of tumor, nontumor lung or frozen PBMC was sequenced. The sequencing used PBMCs, collected at surgery. The chain employs TRBV24-1 and TRBJ2-1; TRBD1 matches at 9 bases. The receptor comes from a male donor with early-stage non-small cell lung cancer. The CDR3 nucleotides are TGTGCCACCAGCCTGACAGGGGGTGGAAATGAGCAGTTCTTC. It encodes CATSLTGGGNEQFF.